The 9 T cell receptor beta chains below come from one sample, sequenced in a study of T-cell memory formation after mild COVID-19. Each CDR3 protein gets one entry after TCRdb re-called the 5' RACE reads with MiXCR. The data hold approximately 340,000 distinct CDR3 sequences, with 15% observed a single time. The sequenced sample was PBMCs or a T cell subset sorted from them (not recorded which). The receptors come from a man younger than 30 who had mild COVID-19 (a few samples of this study predate the infection). Cell type and time point are not known.

The chain employs TRBV9 and TRBJ2-7; D unresolved. Trimming pared 0 bases from V and 1 base from J, leaving 11 bases between. CDR1 is SGDLS and CDR2 is YYNGEE in the germline V gene. The CDR3 has 15 residues. The CDR3 loop reads CASSVDGIFSYEQYF. The CDR3 DNA is TGTGCCAGCAGCGTAGATGGGATATTTTCCTACGAGCAGTACTTC.

In the case of this clonotype: Just one base apart from a much larger clone, this may be a read error. The chain couples TRBV20-1 to TRBJ2-1, with TRBD1 matching over 12 bases. CDR1 is DFQATT, CDR2 SNEGSKA, per germline (reference sequence). The trim removed 5 bases at V and 9 bases at J, leaving 5 bases unmatched. The CDR3 consists of 13 residues. CDR3 in DNA: TGCAGTGCTCGTGGGACAGGGGGCACTGAGCAGTTCTTC. Translating gives CSARGTGGTEQFF.

This clonotype was seen a handful of times. J is TRBJ1-5 and V is TRBV20-1; perhaps TRBD1 as D (5 bases). Trimming cost V 3 bases and J 5 bases, with 8 bases left between them. This CDR3 has 12 residues. Germline CDR1 is DFQATT and CDR2 is SNEGSKA (reference sequence). CDR3 in amino acids: CSARTGDQPQHF. The CDR3 bases are TGCAGTGCTAGGACGGGGGATCAGCCCCAGCATTTT.

This chain links TRBV5-1 with TRBJ2-5; D tentatively fits TRBD1 or TRBD2 (6 bases each). The CDR3 spans 14 residues. Germline loops: CDR1 SGHRS, CDR2 YFSETQ. Between the trimmed V and J ends, which lost 6 bases and 4 bases, there was a span of 16 bases. For the CDR3, the DNA is TGCGCCAGCACCCGAGGGGGGCTTGGAGAGACCCAGTACTTC. It is translated as CASTRGGLGETQYF.

This clonotype was recorded at least ten times. The V gene is TRBV5-5, the J gene TRBJ2-1; TRBD1 or TRBD2 may be the D gene (5 bases each). CDR1 and CDR2 from the germline V gene are SGHKS and YYEKEE (reference sequence). The CDR3 consists of 16 residues. Trimming took off 4 bases at V and 5 bases at J, with 19 bases between the two ends. The CDR3 coding sequence is TGTGCCAGCAGCAACCTACCCGGGGCCATAAACAATGAGCAGTTCTTC. Translated: CASSNLPGAINNEQFF.

The sample holds a few counts of this clonotype. V and J are TRBV6-1 and TRBJ2-1; D is possibly TRBD1 (6 bases). The germline V gene encodes CDR1 MNHNS and CDR2 SASEGT. CDR3 size: 15 residues. V dropped 4 bases and J dropped 0 bases, with 10 bases sitting between them. CDR3 loop: CASSGDRYSYNEQFF. The CDR3 coding sequence is TGTGCCAGCAGTGGTGACAGGTACTCCTACAATGAGCAGTTCTTC.

This clonotype was picked up a small number of times. The rearrangement joins TRBV5-1 to TRBJ2-2; 8 bases are shared with TRBD1. The CDR3 is made up of 15 amino acids. J gave up 2 bases and V 2 bases, and 2 bases lay outside the gene matches. CDR1 is SGHRS and CDR2 is YFSETQ in the germline V gene. The DNA of the CDR3 is TGCGCCAGCAGCTTCAGGGGGCCAAACACCGGGGAGCTGTTTTTT. Translation: CASSFRGPNTGELFF.

The chain recombines TRBV4-3 with TRBJ2-7; D could derive from TRBD1 or TRBD2 (5 bases each). Between the trimmed V and J ends, which lost 4 bases and 3 bases, there was a span of 22 bases. There are 17 residues in the CDR3. CDR1 and CDR2 (germline): LGHNA, YSLEER. CDR3 nucleotides: TGCGCCAGCAGCCTCACCACACAGTGGGGGAAGCACTACGAGCAGTACTTC. Its translation: CASSLTTQWGKHYEQYF.

The chain links TRBV4-3 to TRBJ2-4; 7 nucleotides line up with TRBD1. V was pared by 4 bases and J by 8 bases, with 8 bases of the junction left unmatched. CDR1 is LGHNA and CDR2 is YSLEER in the germline V gene. This CDR3 is 14 amino acids long. In DNA form, the CDR3 reads TGCGCCAGCAGCCTCAACAGGGGTGCGGACATTCAGTACTTC. Amino acid sequence: CASSLNRGADIQYF.